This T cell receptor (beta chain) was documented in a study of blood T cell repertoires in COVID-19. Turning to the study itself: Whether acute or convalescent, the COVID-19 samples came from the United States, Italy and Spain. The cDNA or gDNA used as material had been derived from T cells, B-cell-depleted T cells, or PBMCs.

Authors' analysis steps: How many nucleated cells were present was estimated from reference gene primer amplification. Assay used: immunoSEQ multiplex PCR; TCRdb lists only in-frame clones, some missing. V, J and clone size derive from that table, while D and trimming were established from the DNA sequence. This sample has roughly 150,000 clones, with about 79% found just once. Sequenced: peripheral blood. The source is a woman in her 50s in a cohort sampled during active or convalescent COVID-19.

CDR3 residues: CASSFQQAVNTEAFF. In nucleotides, the CDR3 is TGTGCCAGCAGTTTCCAACAGGCTGTGAACACTGAAGCTTTCTTT. The V call is TRBV27, the J call TRBJ1-1; perhaps TRBD1 as D (5 bases). CDR3 size: 15 residues. Trimming took 3 bases from V and 0 from J, leaving 11 bases between them. Germline V gene data show CDR1 as MNHEY and CDR2 as SMNVEV (reference sequence).